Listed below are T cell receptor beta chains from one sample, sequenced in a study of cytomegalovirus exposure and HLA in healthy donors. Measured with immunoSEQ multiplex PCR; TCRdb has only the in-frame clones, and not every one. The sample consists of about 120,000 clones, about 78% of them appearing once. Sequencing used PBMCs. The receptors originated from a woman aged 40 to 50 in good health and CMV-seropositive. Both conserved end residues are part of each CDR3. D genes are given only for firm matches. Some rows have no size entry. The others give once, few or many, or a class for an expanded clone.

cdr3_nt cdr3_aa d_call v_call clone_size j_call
TGTGCCAGTGCTTGGGGACAGGGAGAGGGTCAGCCCCAGCATTTT CASAWGQGEGQPQHF TRBD1 TRBV19 - TRBJ1-5
TGTGCCATCAGGACAGGGGAGAGGACTGAAGCTTTCTTT CAIRTGERTEAFF TRBD1 TRBV10-3 - TRBJ1-1
TGCGCCAGCAGCAGGGGACAGGGAGCCTACGAGCAGTACTTC CASSRGQGAYEQYF TRBD1 TRBV5-1 - TRBJ2-7
TGTGCCAGCAGTCTCTATTTGAACTATGGCTACACCTTC CASSLYLNYGYTF - TRBV2 - TRBJ1-2
TGTGCCAGCACCCAAGCGACAGGGGGGAATCAGCCCCAGCATTTT CASTQATGGNQPQHF TRBD1 TRBV4-2 - TRBJ1-5
TGTGCCAGCACCCTCGACGGACTACAAGAGACCCAGTACTTC CASTLDGLQETQYF - TRBV5-6 - TRBJ2-5
TGCGCCAGCAGCTTGGGACAGACCGCGAACACTGAAGCTTTCTTT CASSLGQTANTEAFF - TRBV5-1 once TRBJ1-1
TGTGCCAGCAGTAACAGCGGGGGGAGCTCCTACGAGCAGTACTTC CASSNSGGSSYEQYF TRBD2 TRBV2 - TRBJ2-7
TGTGCCACCAGCCGGGGACAACCTAGCTATGGCTACACCTTC CATSRGQPSYGYTF - TRBV15 - TRBJ1-2
TGTGCCAGCCCGTTTTACGAGCAGTACTTC CASPFYEQYF - TRBV6-1 - TRBJ2-7
TGTGCCAGCACCCTACTCGGGGGGGATGGCTACACCTTC CASTLLGGDGYTF - TRBV7-9 - TRBJ1-2
TGTGCCAGTAGTCCACAGGGGCCGGGAACGGTGACTGAAGCTTTCTTT CASSPQGPGTVTEAFF TRBD1 TRBV19 - TRBJ1-1
TGTGCCAGCAGCTTGGGAGCGGGGGGGCGGGAGACCCAGTACTTC CASSLGAGGRETQYF TRBD2 TRBV5-4 - TRBJ2-5
TGTGCCAGCAGCCTACCACCGGACAGGGCAATCGGCTACACCTTC CASSLPPDRAIGYTF TRBD1 TRBV7-9 - TRBJ1-2
TGTGCCAGCTCACCACAGGGGGCGGCAGCTAATGAAAAACTGTTTTTT CASSPQGAAANEKLFF TRBD1 TRBV18 - TRBJ1-4
TGTGCCAGCATCGCCTTGACAGGGAAAAACATTCAGTACTTC CASIALTGKNIQYF TRBD1 TRBV2 - TRBJ2-4
TGTGCCTGGACCGTCCGGGGGGGGTGGACTGAAGCTTTCTTT CAWTVRGGWTEAFF - TRBV30 once TRBJ1-1
TGTGCCAGCAGCTCGCGGGGCGGGGTCTCTTACGAGCAGTACTTC CASSSRGGVSYEQYF - TRBV5-4 - TRBJ2-7
TGTGCCAGCAGCCTCCTGCTCACAGGGAACACTGAAGCTTTCTTT CASSLLLTGNTEAFF - TRBV7-2 once TRBJ1-1
TGCGCCGGAAGACCGGGACTGACGAACACCGGGGAGCTGTTTTTT CAGRPGLTNTGELFF - TRBV5-1 once TRBJ2-2
TGTGCCAGCAGCTTGGGACAGGCCCTAAACACCATATATTTT CASSLGQALNTIYF TRBD1 TRBV7-6 - TRBJ1-3
TGCGCCAGCAATGGCGGGTTCGGCACAGATACGCAGTATTTT CASNGGFGTDTQYF - TRBV5-1 - TRBJ2-3
TGTGCCAGCAGCTTGGATCCACTGTGGAACACTGAAGCTTTCTTT CASSLDPLWNTEAFF - TRBV5-6 few TRBJ1-1
TGTGCCAGTAGTATGAGTGAGGGACAGCCCCAGCATTTT CASSMSEGQPQHF - TRBV19 - TRBJ1-5
TGTGCCTGGAGTAGCGGTGACAAAGATACGCAGTATTTT CAWSSGDKDTQYF - TRBV30 - TRBJ2-3
TGTGCCAGCAGCGGGACAGGGGTAGGTGAGCAGTTCTTC CASSGTGVGEQFF TRBD1 TRBV5-6 - TRBJ2-1
TGTGCCAGCAGCTCACGAGGGCCGGGGGAGCTGTTTTTT CASSSRGPGELFF - TRBV2 - TRBJ2-2
TGCAGCGTAGAGGACAGGAGATATGGCTACACCTTC CSVEDRRYGYTF TRBD1 TRBV29-1 - TRBJ1-2
TGTGCCAGCAGTGACAGGGGGCCCTCTGCTTCACCCCTCCACTTT CASSDRGPSASPLHF TRBD1 TRBV2 - TRBJ1-6
TGCGCCAGCAGCTTGGGCCAGGGGGACTACAATGAGCAGTTCTTC CASSLGQGDYNEQFF TRBD1 TRBV5-1 - TRBJ2-1
TGTGCCAGCAGTGGCGGTCCCAGGGGGAACACTGAAGCTTTCTTT CASSGGPRGNTEAFF - TRBV2 - TRBJ1-1
TGTGCCAGCAACCCCGGGACCCTAGCGAAAGAGACCCAGTACTTC CASNPGTLAKETQYF - TRBV6-5 - TRBJ2-5
TGTGCCAGCAGTGCAACCTCCGGGACAGGGGATGGCTACACCTTC CASSATSGTGDGYTF TRBD1 TRBV25-1 - TRBJ1-2
TGTGCCAGCAGCCAAGGGGGCGATCTGTTCGAGCAGTACTTC CASSQGGDLFEQYF TRBD1 TRBV5-6 - TRBJ2-7
TGTGCCAGCAGTTCCCAACAGGGGCTTTATGGCTACACCTTC CASSSQQGLYGYTF TRBD1 TRBV28 few TRBJ1-2
TGTGCCTGGATGCCGTTGACAGGGACAAGCTCTGGAAACACCATATATTTT CAWMPLTGTSSGNTIYF TRBD1 TRBV30 - TRBJ1-3
TGTGCCAGCAGTGGATTAGACAGGGGCTATGGCTACACCTTC CASSGLDRGYGYTF TRBD1 TRBV6-1 once TRBJ1-2
TGTGCCAGTAGTTCGGGACAGGGGGGTCAGCCCCAGCATTTT CASSSGQGGQPQHF TRBD1 TRBV19 few TRBJ1-5
TGTGCCAGCAGTGTAGTTCCAGGGGATGAGCAGTACTTC CASSVVPGDEQYF - TRBV2 - TRBJ2-7
TGTGCCAGTAGTATAGGCCTTGGGACAGGGGGCACAGTCTACGAGCAGTACTTC CASSIGLGTGGTVYEQYF TRBD1 TRBV19 - TRBJ2-7
TGTGCCAGCTCACCAGGACTAGCGGGGGCTGGAGGAGGCGAGCAGTACTTC CASSPGLAGAGGGEQYF TRBD2 TRBV18 few TRBJ2-7